The clone carrying this T cell receptor beta chain came up a few times. Next came a second PCR, run for about 6 to 12 cycles, which used a sample-barcoded 5' primer along with a J-beta primer mix. TCRdb reprocessed the 5' RACE reads with MiXCR, giving one entry per CDR3 protein. The sample consists of approximately 690,000 distinct CDR3 sequences, around 43% of them appearing once. The germline V gene encodes CDR1 SQVTM and CDR2 ANQGSEA. This CDR3 has 13 residues. V gave up 7 bases and J gave up 4 bases; unmatched junction bases: 4. This sample was included in a study of blood T cells in healthy people across ages. Across the study: Through template switching, about one barcoded beta molecule was captured per two T cells, as measured in model experiments.

Sequenced sample: blood. The chain links TRBV29-1 to TRBJ2-2; 9 positions match TRBD2. The clonotype comes from a man aged 80 or over in good health. The CDR3 region has the DNA TGCAGCGGCGGAGCGGGAGGCACCGGGGAGCTGTTTTTT. Translated, it gives CSGGAGGTGELFF.